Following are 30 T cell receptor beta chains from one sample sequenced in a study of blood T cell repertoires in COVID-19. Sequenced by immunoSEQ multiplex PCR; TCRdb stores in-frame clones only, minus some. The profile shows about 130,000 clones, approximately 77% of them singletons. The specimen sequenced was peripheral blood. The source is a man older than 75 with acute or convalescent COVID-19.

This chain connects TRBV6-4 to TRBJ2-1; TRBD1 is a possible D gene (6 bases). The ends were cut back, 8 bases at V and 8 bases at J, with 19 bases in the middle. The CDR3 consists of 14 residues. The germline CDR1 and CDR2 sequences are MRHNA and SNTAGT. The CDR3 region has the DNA TGTGCCAGCTCCCGAGGGGGTAGCATCGATGAGCAGTTCTTC. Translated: CASSRGGSIDEQFF.

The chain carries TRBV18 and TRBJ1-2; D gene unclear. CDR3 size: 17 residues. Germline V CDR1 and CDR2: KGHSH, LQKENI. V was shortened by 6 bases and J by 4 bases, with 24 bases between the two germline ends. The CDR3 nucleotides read TGTGCCAGCTCCTATTCCGATAGGCCCTTGGAGGGCTATGGCTACACCTTC. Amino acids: CASSYSDRPLEGYGYTF.

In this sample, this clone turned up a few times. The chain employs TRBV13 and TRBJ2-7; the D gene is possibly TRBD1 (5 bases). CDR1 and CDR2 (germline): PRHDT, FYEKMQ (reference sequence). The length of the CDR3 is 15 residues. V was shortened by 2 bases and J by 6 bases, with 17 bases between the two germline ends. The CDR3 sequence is CASSLRGQTIGEQYF. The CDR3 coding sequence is TGTGCCAGCAGCTTACGAGGACAAACTATTGGCGAGCAGTACTTC.

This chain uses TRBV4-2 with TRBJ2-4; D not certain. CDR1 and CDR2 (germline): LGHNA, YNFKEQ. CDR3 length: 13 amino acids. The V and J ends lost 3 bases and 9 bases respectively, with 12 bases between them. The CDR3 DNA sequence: TGTGCCAGCAGCCAGACCCCCCACAGCATTCAGTACTTC. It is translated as CASSQTPHSIQYF.

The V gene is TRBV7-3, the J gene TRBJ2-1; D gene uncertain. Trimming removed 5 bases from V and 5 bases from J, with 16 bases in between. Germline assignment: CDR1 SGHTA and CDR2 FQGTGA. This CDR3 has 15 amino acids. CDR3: CASSPGPLVHNEQFF. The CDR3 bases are TGTGCCAGCAGCCCTGGCCCCCTAGTCCACAATGAGCAGTTCTTC.

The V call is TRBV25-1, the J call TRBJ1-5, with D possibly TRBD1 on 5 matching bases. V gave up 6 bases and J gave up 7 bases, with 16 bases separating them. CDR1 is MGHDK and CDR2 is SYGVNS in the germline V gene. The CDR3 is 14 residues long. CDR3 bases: TGTGCCAGCAGGGGTCAGGGAATGGGGCAGCCCCAGCATTTT. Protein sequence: CASRGQGMGQPQHF.

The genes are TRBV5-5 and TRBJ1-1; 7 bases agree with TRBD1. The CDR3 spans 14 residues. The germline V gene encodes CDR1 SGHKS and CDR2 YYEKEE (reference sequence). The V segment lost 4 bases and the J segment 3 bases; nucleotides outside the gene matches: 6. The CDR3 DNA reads TGTGCCAGCAGCCTACAGGGGTCTTACACTGAAGCTTTCTTT. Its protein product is CASSLQGSYTEAFF.

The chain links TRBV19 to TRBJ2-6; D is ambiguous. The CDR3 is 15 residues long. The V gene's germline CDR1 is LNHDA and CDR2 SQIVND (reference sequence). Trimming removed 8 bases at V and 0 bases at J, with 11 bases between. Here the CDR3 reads CASGPVSSGANVLTF. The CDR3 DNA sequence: TGTGCCAGTGGGCCGGTGAGCTCTGGGGCCAACGTCCTGACTTTC.

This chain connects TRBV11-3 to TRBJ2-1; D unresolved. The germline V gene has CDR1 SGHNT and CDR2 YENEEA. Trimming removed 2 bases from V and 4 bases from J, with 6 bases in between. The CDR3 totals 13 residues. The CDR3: CASSLTGYNEQFF. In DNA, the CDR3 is TGTGCCAGCAGCTTAACGGGTTACAATGAGCAGTTCTTC. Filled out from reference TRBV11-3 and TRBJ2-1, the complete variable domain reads EAGVVQSPRYKIIEKKQPVAFWCNPISGHNTLYWYLQNLGQGPELLIRYENEEAVDDSQLPKDRFSAERLKGVDSTLKIQPAELGDSAVYLCASSLTGYNEQFFGPGTRLTVL.

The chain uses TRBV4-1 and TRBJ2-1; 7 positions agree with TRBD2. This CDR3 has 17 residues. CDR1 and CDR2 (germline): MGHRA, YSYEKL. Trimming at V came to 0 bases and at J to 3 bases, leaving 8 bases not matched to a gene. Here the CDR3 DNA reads TGCGCCAGCAGCCAAGAAGGAAACGGGGGGTTCTACAATGAGCAGTTCTTC. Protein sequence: CASSQEGNGGFYNEQFF.

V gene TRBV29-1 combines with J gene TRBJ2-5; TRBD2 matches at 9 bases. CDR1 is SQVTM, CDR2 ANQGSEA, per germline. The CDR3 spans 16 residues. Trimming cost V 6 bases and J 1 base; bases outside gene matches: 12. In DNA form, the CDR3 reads TGCAGCGTCTCCGGGACTAGCAATTTTCCCCAAGAGACCCAGTACTTC. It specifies CSVSGTSNFPQETQYF.

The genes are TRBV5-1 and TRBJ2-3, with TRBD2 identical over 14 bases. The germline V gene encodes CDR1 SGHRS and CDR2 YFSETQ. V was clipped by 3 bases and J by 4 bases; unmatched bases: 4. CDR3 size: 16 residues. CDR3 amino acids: CASSSQTSGGADTQYF. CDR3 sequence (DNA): TGCGCCAGCAGCTCCCAGACTAGCGGGGGGGCAGATACGCAGTATTTT.

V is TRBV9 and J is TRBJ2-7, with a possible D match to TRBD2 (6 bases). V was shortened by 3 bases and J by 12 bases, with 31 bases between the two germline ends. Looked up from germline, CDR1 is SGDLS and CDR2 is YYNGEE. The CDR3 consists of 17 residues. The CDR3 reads CASSGSWGGEVPTPRYF. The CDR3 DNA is TGTGCCAGCAGCGGAAGTTGGGGCGGGGAGGTGCCCACACCAAGGTACTTC.

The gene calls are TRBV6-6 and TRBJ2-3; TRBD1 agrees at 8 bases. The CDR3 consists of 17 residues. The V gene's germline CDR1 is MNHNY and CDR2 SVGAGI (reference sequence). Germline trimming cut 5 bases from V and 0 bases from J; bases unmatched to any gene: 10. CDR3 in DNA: TGTGCCAGCAGTCCCGCCTGGACAGGGCGAAGCACAGATACGCAGTATTTT. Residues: CASSPAWTGRSTDTQYF.

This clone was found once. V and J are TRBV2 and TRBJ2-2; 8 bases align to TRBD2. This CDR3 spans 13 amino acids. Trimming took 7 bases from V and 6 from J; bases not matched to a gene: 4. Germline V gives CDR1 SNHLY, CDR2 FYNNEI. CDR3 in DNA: TGTGCCAGCAAGCCGGGAGGGCCCGGGGAGCTGTTTTTT. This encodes CASKPGGPGELFF.

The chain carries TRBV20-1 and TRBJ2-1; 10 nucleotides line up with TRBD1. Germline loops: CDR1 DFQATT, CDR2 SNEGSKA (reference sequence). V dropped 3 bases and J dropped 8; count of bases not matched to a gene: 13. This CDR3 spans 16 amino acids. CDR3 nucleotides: TGCAGTGCTAGTGGGACAGGGGCTCCAAGTGTCGATGAGCAGTTCTTC. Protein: CSASGTGAPSVDEQFF.

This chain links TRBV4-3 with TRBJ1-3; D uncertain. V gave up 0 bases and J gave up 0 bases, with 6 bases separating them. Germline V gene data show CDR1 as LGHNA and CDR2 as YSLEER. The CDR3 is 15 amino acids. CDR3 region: CASSQDRFSGNTIYF. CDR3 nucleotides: TGCGCCAGCAGCCAAGACAGATTCTCTGGAAACACCATATATTTT.

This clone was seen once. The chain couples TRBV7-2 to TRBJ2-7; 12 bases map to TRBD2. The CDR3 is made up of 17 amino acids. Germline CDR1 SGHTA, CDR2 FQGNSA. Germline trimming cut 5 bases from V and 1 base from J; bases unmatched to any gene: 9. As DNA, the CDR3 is TGTGCCAGCAGCCCTCGCGCTAGCGGGGGGGGATCCTACGAGCAGTACTTC. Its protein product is CASSPRASGGGSYEQYF.

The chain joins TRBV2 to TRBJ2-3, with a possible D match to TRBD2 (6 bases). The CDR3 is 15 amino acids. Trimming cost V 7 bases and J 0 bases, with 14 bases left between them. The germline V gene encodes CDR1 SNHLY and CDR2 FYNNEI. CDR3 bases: TGTGCCAGCATAAGCGGGCAAACTAGCACAGATACGCAGTATTTT. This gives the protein CASISGQTSTDTQYF.

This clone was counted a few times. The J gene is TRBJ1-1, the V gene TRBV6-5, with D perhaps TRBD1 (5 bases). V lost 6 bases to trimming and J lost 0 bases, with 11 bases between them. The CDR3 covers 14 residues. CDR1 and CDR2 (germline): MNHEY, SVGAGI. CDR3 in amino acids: CASRRQFMNTEAFF. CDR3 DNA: TGTGCCAGCAGGAGACAGTTCATGAACACTGAAGCTTTCTTT.

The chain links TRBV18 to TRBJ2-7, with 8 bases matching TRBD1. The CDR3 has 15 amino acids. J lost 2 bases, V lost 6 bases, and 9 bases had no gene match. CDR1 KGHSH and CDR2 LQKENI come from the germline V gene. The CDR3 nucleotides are TGTGCCAGCTCTCCTAGACAGGGGACCCCCTACGAGCAGTACTTC. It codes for CASSPRQGTPYEQYF.

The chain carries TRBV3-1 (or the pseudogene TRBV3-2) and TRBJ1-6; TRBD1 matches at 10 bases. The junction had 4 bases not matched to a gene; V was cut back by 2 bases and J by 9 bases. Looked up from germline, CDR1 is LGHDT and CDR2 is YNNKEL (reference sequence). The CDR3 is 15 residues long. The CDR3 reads CASSQWGDRGSPLHF. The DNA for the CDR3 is TGTGCCAGCAGCCAATGGGGGGACAGGGGTTCACCCCTCCACTTT.

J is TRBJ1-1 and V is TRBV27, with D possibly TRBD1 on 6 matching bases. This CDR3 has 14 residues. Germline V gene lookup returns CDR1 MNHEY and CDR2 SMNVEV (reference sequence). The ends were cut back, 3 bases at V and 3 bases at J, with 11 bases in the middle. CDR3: CASSFNRADTEAFF. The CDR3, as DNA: TGTGCCAGCAGTTTCAACAGGGCTGACACTGAAGCTTTCTTT.

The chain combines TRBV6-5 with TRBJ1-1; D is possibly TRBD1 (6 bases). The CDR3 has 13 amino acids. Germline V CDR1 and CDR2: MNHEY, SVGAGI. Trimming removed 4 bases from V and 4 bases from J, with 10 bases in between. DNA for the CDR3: TGTGCCAGCAGTTCAGGGGTACGCACTGAAGCTTTCTTT. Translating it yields CASSSGVRTEAFF.

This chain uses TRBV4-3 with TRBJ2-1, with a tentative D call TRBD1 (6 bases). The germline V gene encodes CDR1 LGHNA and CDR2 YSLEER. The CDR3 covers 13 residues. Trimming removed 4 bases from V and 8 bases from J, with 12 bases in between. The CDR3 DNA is TGCGCCAGCAGCCCCGACAGGTATGATGAGCAGTTCTTC. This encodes CASSPDRYDEQFF.

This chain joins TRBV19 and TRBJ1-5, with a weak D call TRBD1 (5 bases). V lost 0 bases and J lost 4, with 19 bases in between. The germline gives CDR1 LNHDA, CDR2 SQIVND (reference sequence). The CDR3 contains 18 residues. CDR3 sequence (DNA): TGTGCCAGTAGTATAGAGGGGGGACGAACAATTGGGAATCAGCCCCAGCATTTT. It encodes CASSIEGGRTIGNQPQHF.

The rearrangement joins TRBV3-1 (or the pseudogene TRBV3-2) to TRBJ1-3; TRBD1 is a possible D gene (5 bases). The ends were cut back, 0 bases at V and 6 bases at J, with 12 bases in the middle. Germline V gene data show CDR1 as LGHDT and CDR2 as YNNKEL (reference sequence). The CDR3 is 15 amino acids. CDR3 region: CASSQDWRGLNTIYF. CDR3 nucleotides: TGTGCCAGCAGCCAAGATTGGAGGGGTTTAAACACCATATATTTT.

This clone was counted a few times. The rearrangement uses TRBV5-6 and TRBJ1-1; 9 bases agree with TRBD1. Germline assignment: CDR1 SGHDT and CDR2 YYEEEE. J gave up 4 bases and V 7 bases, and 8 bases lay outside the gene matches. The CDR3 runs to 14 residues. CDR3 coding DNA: TGTGCCAGCGAAGAGGACAGGGGTGGCACTGAAGCTTTCTTT. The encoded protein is CASEEDRGGTEAFF.

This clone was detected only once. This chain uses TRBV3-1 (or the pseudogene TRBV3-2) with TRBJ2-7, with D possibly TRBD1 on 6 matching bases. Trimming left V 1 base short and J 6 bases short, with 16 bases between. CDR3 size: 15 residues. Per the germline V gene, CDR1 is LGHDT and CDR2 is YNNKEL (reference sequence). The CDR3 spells CASSQGWTVDSEQYF. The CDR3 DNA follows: TGTGCCAGCAGCCAAGGGTGGACAGTTGACAGCGAGCAGTACTTC.

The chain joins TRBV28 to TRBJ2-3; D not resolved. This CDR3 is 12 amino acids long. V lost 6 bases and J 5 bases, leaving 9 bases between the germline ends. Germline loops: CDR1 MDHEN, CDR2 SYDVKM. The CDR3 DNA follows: TGTGCCAGCAGGCTCAGTCTAGATACGCAGTATTTT. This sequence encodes CASRLSLDTQYF.